The T cell receptor beta chain under discussion was sequenced for a study of cytomegalovirus exposure and HLA in healthy donors. The overall study: The roughly 670 first-cohort repertoires shared a platform with the 130 or so validation repertoires, as reported in a later analysis.

V was pared by 2 bases and J by 5 bases, with 10 bases between. The CDR3 has 13 residues. Germline V gene sequence: CDR1 SGHTA, CDR2 FQGNSA. TCRdb's copy holds only in-frame clones and misses some; the assay was immunoSEQ multiplex PCR. The sample gives some 120,000 clones, about nine tenths of which show up once; less than 1.5% is in the top ten. This TCR came from a man aged 30-40 years in good health and CMV-seronegative. Sequenced input: PBMCs. This chain links TRBV7-2 with TRBJ2-7; unclear D gene. This CDR3 is CASSLQMADEQYF. Here the CDR3 DNA reads TGTGCCAGCAGCTTACAGATGGCGGACGAGCAGTACTTC.